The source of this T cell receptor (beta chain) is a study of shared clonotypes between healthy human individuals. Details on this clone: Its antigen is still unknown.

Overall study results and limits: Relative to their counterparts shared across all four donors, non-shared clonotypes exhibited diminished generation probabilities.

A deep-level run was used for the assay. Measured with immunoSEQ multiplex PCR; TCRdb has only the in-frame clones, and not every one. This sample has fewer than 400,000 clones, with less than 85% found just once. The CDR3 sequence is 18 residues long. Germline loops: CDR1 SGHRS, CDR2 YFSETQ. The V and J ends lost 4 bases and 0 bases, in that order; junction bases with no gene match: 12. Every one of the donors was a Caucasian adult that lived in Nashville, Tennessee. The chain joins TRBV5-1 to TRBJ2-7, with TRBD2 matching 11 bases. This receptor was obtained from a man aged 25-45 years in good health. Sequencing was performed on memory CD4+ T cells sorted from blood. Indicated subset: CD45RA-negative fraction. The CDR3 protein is CASSDNRTSGPSSYEQYF. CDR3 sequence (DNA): TGCGCCAGCAGCGACAACCGGACTAGCGGGCCGAGCTCCTACGAGCAGTACTTC.